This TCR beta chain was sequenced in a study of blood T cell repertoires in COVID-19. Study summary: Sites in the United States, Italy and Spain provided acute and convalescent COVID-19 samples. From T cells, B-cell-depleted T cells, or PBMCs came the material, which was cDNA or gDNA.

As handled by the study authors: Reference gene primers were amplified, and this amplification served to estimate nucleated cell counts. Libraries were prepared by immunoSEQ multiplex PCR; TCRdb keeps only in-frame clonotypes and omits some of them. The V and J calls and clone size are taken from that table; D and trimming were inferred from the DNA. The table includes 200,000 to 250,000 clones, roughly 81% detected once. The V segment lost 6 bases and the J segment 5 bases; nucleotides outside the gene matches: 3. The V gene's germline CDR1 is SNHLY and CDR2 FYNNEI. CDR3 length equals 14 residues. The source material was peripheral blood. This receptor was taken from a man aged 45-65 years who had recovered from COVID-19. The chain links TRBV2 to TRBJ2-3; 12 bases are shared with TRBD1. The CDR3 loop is CASRGTGGKDTQYF. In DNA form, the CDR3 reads TGTGCCAGCAGGGGGACAGGGGGCAAAGATACGCAGTATTTT.